The sequence of this TCR beta chain was determined in a study of cytomegalovirus exposure and HLA in healthy donors. Whole-study findings and limits: In the 120 validation repertoires, under 95% of cluster scores exceeded 0, per a later analysis. Reports showed the classifier diagnosing cytomegalovirus status with high specificity and sensitivity.

Data came from immunoSEQ multiplex PCR; TCRdb stores just in-frame clones and leaves some out. This sample carries 200,000 or so clones, around 84% of them seen once, and the ten largest clones take 13%. This clone was counted once. Antigen: not known. The donors formed part of the roughly 120-subject validation cohort, distinct from the approximately 670-subject first cohort. What was sequenced was PBMCs. The sequence was collected from a woman in her 30s in good health and CMV-seropositive.

For the CDR3, the DNA is TGTGCCAGCACCACGCCCAGGGCCAGCTCTGGAAACACCATATATTTT. It yields the protein CASTTPRASSGNTIYF. The chain combines TRBV28 with TRBJ1-3; tentative D call: TRBD1 (5 bases). Trimming took off 7 bases at V and 0 bases at J, with 16 bases between the two ends. The CDR3 has 16 amino acids. In germline, CDR1 is MDHEN, CDR2 SYDVKM.